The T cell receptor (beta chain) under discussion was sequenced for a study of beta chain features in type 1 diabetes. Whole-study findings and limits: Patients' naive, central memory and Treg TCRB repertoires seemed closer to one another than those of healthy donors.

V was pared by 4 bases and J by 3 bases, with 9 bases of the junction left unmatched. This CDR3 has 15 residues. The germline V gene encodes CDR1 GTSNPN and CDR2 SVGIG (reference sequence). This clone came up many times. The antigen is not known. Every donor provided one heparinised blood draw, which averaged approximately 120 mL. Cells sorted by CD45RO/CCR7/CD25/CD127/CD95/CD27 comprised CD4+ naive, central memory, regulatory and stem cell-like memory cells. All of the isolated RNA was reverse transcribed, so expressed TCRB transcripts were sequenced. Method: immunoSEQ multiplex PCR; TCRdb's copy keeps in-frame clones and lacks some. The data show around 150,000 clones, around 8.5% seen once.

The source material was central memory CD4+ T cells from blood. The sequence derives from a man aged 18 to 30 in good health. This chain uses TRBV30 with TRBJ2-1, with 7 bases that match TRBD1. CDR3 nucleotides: TGTGCCTGGACCCTACCAGGGACAGTCTACAATGAGCAGTTCTTC. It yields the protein CAWTLPGTVYNEQFF.